These 16 T cell receptor beta chains were sequenced from one sample in a study of cytomegalovirus exposure and HLA in healthy donors. The primer mix had 60 Vbeta and 13 Jbeta primers. TCRdb's copy holds only in-frame clones and misses some; the assay was immunoSEQ multiplex PCR. The repertoire has roughly 100,000 clones, about 69% of them found once; the top ten carry around 1.3%. Source material: PBMCs. Receptors were obtained from a man aged 40-49 years in good health and CMV-seronegative.

The chain has TRBV11-3 and TRBJ2-3, with TRBD2 matching over 7 bases. This CDR3 contains 15 residues. J was trimmed by 3 bases and V by 4 bases; bases with no gene match: 7. CDR1 and CDR2 from the germline V gene are SGHNT and YENEEA. CDR3 region: CASSWTGTTTDTQYF. CDR3 sequence (DNA): TGTGCCAGCAGCTGGACCGGGACTACAACAGATACGCAGTATTTT.

The rearrangement uses TRBV5-6 and TRBJ1-5, with 8 bases fitting TRBD1. Germline V gene data show CDR1 as SGHDT and CDR2 as YYEEEE. The CDR3 loop spans 15 amino acids. The V and J ends lost 4 bases and 3 bases, in that order; junction bases with no gene match: 6. CDR3 amino acids: CASSDGQGNNQPQHF. CDR3 DNA sequence: TGTGCCAGCAGCGACGGACAGGGCAACAATCAGCCCCAGCATTTT.

V gene TRBV7-9 combines with J gene TRBJ2-1; TRBD1 matches 10 bases. Trimming cost V 3 bases and J 2 bases; bases outside gene matches: 4. Germline V gene data show CDR1 as SEHNR and CDR2 as FQNEAQ (reference sequence). The CDR3 runs 16 residues. CDR3 coding DNA: TGTGCCAGCAGCTTTGGGGGACAGGGGCCCTACAATGAGCAGTTCTTC. Amino acids: CASSFGGQGPYNEQFF.

The rearrangement joins TRBV28 to TRBJ1-2; a weak D match, TRBD1 (5 bases). CDR1 MDHEN and CDR2 SYDVKM come from the germline V gene. V lost 6 bases and J lost 8, with 16 bases in between. CDR3 length: 13 amino acids. The CDR3 nucleotides read TGTGCCAGCAGCTCCTCGGGGGTGGGAGGCTACACCTTC. Translation: CASSSSGVGGYTF.

The chain joins TRBV21-1 to TRBJ1-1; the D call of TRBD1 is as the table states it, not checked on the DNA. TRBV21-1 is termed a pseudogene. The CDR3 sequence is 16 residues long. The CDR3 DNA follows: TGTGCCAGCAGGCAACCACAGGGTAGTCAGGACACTGAAGCTTTCTTT. Translated: CASRQPQGSQDTEAFF.

This clone appeared a few times. V gene TRBV27 combines with J gene TRBJ1-2; tentative D call: TRBD1 (6 bases). V gave up 6 bases and J gave up 4 bases, with 15 bases separating them. This CDR3 has 14 residues. CDR1 MNHEY and CDR2 SMNVEV come from the germline V gene (reference sequence). CDR3 region: CASRPDRKIYGYTF. The CDR3, as DNA: TGTGCCAGCAGGCCAGACAGGAAAATCTATGGCTACACCTTC.

This clone came up a few times. V usage is TRBV19 and J usage is TRBJ2-3; no clear D gene. CDR1 is LNHDA and CDR2 is SQIVND in the germline V gene (reference sequence). Between the trimmed V and J ends, which lost 6 bases and 4 bases, there was a span of 17 bases. CDR3 length: 15 amino acids. As DNA, the CDR3 is TGTGCCAGTAGGCCGGGTTTCTACGTGGCAGATACGCAGTATTTT. As protein: CASRPGFYVADTQYF.

This clone was detected only once. The rearrangement links TRBV7-2 to TRBJ2-4; no definite D call. Germline lookup yields CDR1 SGHTA and CDR2 FQGNSA. V lost 1 base and J 0 bases, leaving 7 bases between the germline ends. The CDR3 runs to 15 residues. The CDR3 bases are TGTGCCAGCAGCTTAGAGCCGGTAGCCAAAAACATTCAGTACTTC. It yields the protein CASSLEPVAKNIQYF.

The rearrangement joins TRBV25-1 to TRBJ1-5; 7 bases map to TRBD1. CDR1 and CDR2 (germline): MGHDK, SYGVNS. The V gene end was trimmed by 5 bases and the J gene end by 2 bases; junction bases not matched to a gene: 9. CDR3 length: 16 amino acids. CDR3 coding DNA: TGTGCCAGCAGTCAAGGAGGGGGCGCAGGCAATCAGCCCCAGCATTTT. Amino acid sequence: CASSQGGGAGNQPQHF.

This clone was counted only a few times. This rearrangement joins TRBV6-6 to TRBJ2-7; possible D gene TRBD2, 5 bases. The V end was cut by 0 bases, the J end by 2 bases, with 8 bases between. Germline lookup yields CDR1 MNHNY and CDR2 SVGAGI (reference sequence). This CDR3 comprises 14 residues. Written as DNA, the CDR3 is TGTGCCAGCAGTTACTCTGGCGGGCCCTACGAGCAGTACTTC. Protein sequence: CASSYSGGPYEQYF.

The chain combines TRBV7-9 with TRBJ2-2, with D perhaps TRBD1 (6 bases). The V end lost 1 base, the J end lost 6 bases, and 15 bases lay between the germline ends. Per germline, CDR1 SEHNR and CDR2 FQNEAQ (reference sequence). This CDR3 is 16 amino acids long. CDR3 DNA sequence: TGTGCCAGCAGCTTAGGTACAGGGCTTACTTCCGGGGAGCTGTTTTTT. It translates to CASSLGTGLTSGELFF.

This chain uses TRBV28 with TRBJ1-6; D ambiguous. This CDR3 comprises 14 residues. Trimming pared 3 bases from V and 10 bases from J, leaving 13 bases between. Germline lookup yields CDR1 MDHEN and CDR2 SYDVKM. In DNA form, the CDR3 reads TGTGCCAGCAGTTTCGGAGGGATTGACTCACCCCTCCACTTT. Protein sequence: CASSFGGIDSPLHF.

J is TRBJ1-5 and V is TRBV19; 9 bases line up with TRBD1. The CDR3 covers 13 residues. Per the germline V gene, CDR1 is LNHDA and CDR2 is SQIVND (reference sequence). V shed 8 bases, J shed 7 bases, and the junction held 6 bases outside the gene matches. CDR3 protein: CASGGQGRQPQHF. In DNA, the CDR3 is TGTGCCAGTGGGGGACAGGGCCGGCAGCCCCAGCATTTT.

The chain combines TRBV4-1 with TRBJ2-4; TRBD2 agrees at 7 bases. The J segment lost 0 bases and the V segment lost 0 bases, leaving 14 bases of the junction unmatched. Germline V gene sequence: CDR1 MGHRA, CDR2 YSYEKL. The CDR3 length is 20 residues. In nucleotides, the CDR3 is TGCGCCAGCAGCCAAGATAGGGGAGCGGGGAATAGAATAGCCAAAAACATTCAGTACTTC. Amino acid sequence: CASSQDRGAGNRIAKNIQYF.

The J gene is TRBJ1-2, the V gene TRBV7-2; D unclear. There are 13 residues in the CDR3. The ends were cut back, 5 bases at V and 10 bases at J, with 17 bases in the middle. CDR1 is SGHTA, CDR2 FQGNSA, per germline. The CDR3 sequence: CASSPRGQQAYTF. In nucleotides, the CDR3 is TGTGCCAGCAGCCCCCGAGGGCAGCAAGCCTACACCTTC.

The DNA of the CDR3 is TGTGCCAGCAGCTCACGGACAGGGTTCGGCTACACCTTC. Its translation: CASSSRTGFGYTF. The rearrangement links TRBV13 to TRBJ1-2, with 8 nucleotides matching TRBD1. With 4 bases clipped from V and 8 bases from J, the junction kept 6 bases outside the gene matches. The CDR3 totals 13 residues. Germline V gene data show CDR1 as PRHDT and CDR2 as FYEKMQ (reference sequence).